The source of this T cell receptor (beta chain) is a study of T cell responses to AZD1222 COVID-19 vaccine. Study outcomes and limitations: At baseline, seropositivity was found in only a handful of AZD1222 recipients. None of the repertoires were sampled until the peak T cell response had passed. Females made up more of the donors, who were largely white British, and clonal diversity may have come out too low. A rise in Spike-specific TCR breadth and depth followed two AZD1222 doses.

Clones were read by immunoSEQ multiplex PCR, and TCRdb kept only the in-frame ones, dropping some. The sample has more than 85,000 clones; about four fifths are singletons. With respect to this clone: Its specificity is not known.

This TCR derives from an adult in good health. This material consisted of peripheral blood, taken on day 0 of AZD1222 vaccination.

CDR3 in amino acids: CATSDLPGRGILNEQFF. In DNA form, the CDR3 reads TGTGCCACCAGTGATTTGCCCGGGAGGGGGATTTTGAATGAGCAGTTCTTC. This rearrangement joins TRBV24-1 to TRBJ2-1, with TRBD2 identical over 8 bases. The CDR3 covers 17 residues. Germline loops: CDR1 KGHDR, CDR2 SFDVKD. J gave up 7 bases and V 0 bases, and 10 bases lay outside the gene matches.